This TCR beta chain was sequenced for a study of blood T cell repertoires in COVID-19. The study drew participants aged about 18 to 89 years from some 24 US areas. Some clones are missing from TCRdb's copy, which holds only in-frame ones; the method was immunoSEQ multiplex PCR. This table has hundreds of thousands of clones, approximately 90% appearing once. The CDR3 extends over 14 amino acids. The specimen was PBMCs or T cells enriched from blood (not recorded which). The sequence was obtained from a man younger than 40 who had recovered from COVID-19. The V call is TRBV21-1, the J call TRBJ2-7; the D call TRBD1 from the table was never checked on the DNA. TRBV21-1 is a known pseudogene. Written as DNA, the CDR3 is TGTGCCAGCAGAGGCGGGACAGGGAGAATAGAGCAGTACTTC. Amino acid sequence: CASRGGTGRIEQYF.